Listed below are T cell receptor beta chains from one sample, sequenced in a study of T cell repertoires in aging, cancer and after chemotherapy. MiXCR, applied by TCRdb to the multiplex PCR reads, yields one record per CDR3 protein. The table includes fewer than 6,000 distinct CDR3 sequences, around half detected once. Sequenced material: blood. Receptors originate from a human donor in good health. Both conserved end residues are part of each CDR3. D genes are given only for firm matches. Not every row has a clone size; where given, it reads once, few, many or a size class.

v_gene	abundance	d_gene	j_gene	CDR3nt	CDR3aa
TRBV5-1	-	-	TRBJ2-3	TGCGCCAGCAGTTCTCAACAGGTTGGAACAGATACGCAGTATTTT	CASSSQQVGTDTQYF
TRBV30	-	TRBD1	TRBJ2-7	TGTGCCTGCACAGGGGCCTACGAGCAGTACTTC	CACTGAYEQYF
TRBV6-5	-	-	TRBJ2-7	TGTGCCAGCCGTTCGCTTGCTGTCTACGAGCAGTACTTC	CASRSLAVYEQYF
TRBV7-6	few	TRBD1	TRBJ2-5	TGTGCCAGCAGCACTCAGAGTAAGGACAGGGAACGCCAGAAGACCCAGTACTTC	CASSTQSKDRERQKTQYF
TRBV27	-	TRBD2	TRBJ2-3	TGTGCCAGCAGCCGAGCGGGGGGTACCACAGATACGCAGTATTTT	CASSRAGGTTDTQYF
TRBV6-5	few	-	TRBJ1-2	TGTGCCAGTTCGGACAGCCCAACGTATGGCTACACCTTC	CASSDSPTYGYTF
TRBV5-6	-	-	TRBJ1-2	TGTGCCAGCAGCTTGCGACAGAACTATGGCTACACCTTC	CASSLRQNYGYTF
TRBV12-3/TRBV12-4	-	-	TRBJ2-6	TGTGCCAGCAGTCGACTGCTCTCTGGGGCCAACGTCCTGACTTTC	CASSRLLSGANVLTF
TRBV5-6	-	-	TRBJ2-5	TGTGCCAGCAGCTTGTTGGGTAGGGGTCAGGAGACCCAGTACTTC	CASSLLGRGQETQYF
TRBV15	few	-	TRBJ2-7	TGTGCCACCAGCAGACGTTTCGGACAGAGGGGATCTTACGAGCAGTACTTC	CATSRRFGQRGSYEQYF
TRBV27	-	TRBD2	TRBJ2-3	TGTGCCAGCAGTCCAAGACTAGCGGGGGGGCCGGTGGATACGCAGTATTTT	CASSPRLAGGPVDTQYF
TRBV29-1	-	-	TRBJ1-2	TGCAGCGTTGAAGACAGGGGAATAGGTGGCTACACCTTC	CSVEDRGIGGYTF
TRBV24-1	-	TRBD1	TRBJ2-2	TGTGCCACCAGTGATCCGGGACAGGGATTTACCGGGGAGCTGTTTTTT	CATSDPGQGFTGELFF
TRBV5-4	few	-	TRBJ2-1	TGTGCCAGCAGCTTGGCGGGCCTTTACAATGAGCAGTTCTTC	CASSLAGLYNEQFF
TRBV27	few	TRBD1	TRBJ2-7	TGTGCCAGCAGTTTTGGGACAGGGGTGTACGAGCAGTACTTC	CASSFGTGVYEQYF
TRBV30	-	TRBD1	TRBJ2-2	TGTGCCTGGAGATCGACAGGGGTTGCGGCCGGGGAGCTGTTTTTT	CAWRSTGVAAGELFF
TRBV5-6	-	-	TRBJ1-2	TGTGCCAGCAGTTACGACACCAACTATGGCTACACCTTC	CASSYDTNYGYTF
TRBV19	few	-	TRBJ1-5	TGTGCCAGCTCTCACGGGGGTAGCAATCAGCCCCAGCATTTT	CASSHGGSNQPQHF
TRBV20-1	few	TRBD2	TRBJ2-2	TGCAGTGCAGCTGAGCGGGGGGAGGCCGGGGAGCTGTTTTTT	CSAAERGEAGELFF
TRBV19	few	TRBD1	TRBJ2-3	TGTGCCAGTAGTCGCCGGGACAGAGGAGATACGCAGTATTTT	CASSRRDRGDTQYF
TRBV19	medium-sized	TRBD2	TRBJ2-5	TGTGCCAGTACCGCAAGACGCGGGGGGGTTGAGACCCAGTACTTC	CASTARRGGVETQYF
TRBV5-1	-	-	TRBJ1-3	TGCGCCAGCAGACTGAGGGGGTCTGGAAACACCATATATTTT	CASRLRGSGNTIYF
TRBV15	-	-	TRBJ2-7	TGTGCCACCAGCAGCGGATCGCCCTACGAGCAGTACTTC	CATSSGSPYEQYF
TRBV19	-	-	TRBJ2-7	TGTGCCAGTAGTATAGCAACCTCCTACGAGCAGTACTTC	CASSIATSYEQYF
TRBV30	-	-	TRBJ2-7	TGTGCCTGGAGTGTACGGGCCGGAACCTCCTACGAGCAGTACTTC	CAWSVRAGTSYEQYF
TRBV19	few	TRBD1	TRBJ1-2	TGTGCCAGTAGCTTGGACAGGGGGCTTATCTATGGCTACACCTTC	CASSLDRGLIYGYTF
TRBV6-2/TRBV6-3	-	TRBD2	TRBJ2-5	TGTGCCAGCAGTTACGTGGCTAGCGGGAGGGCCAAGGAGACCCAGTACTTC	CASSYVASGRAKETQYF
TRBV18	-	-	TRBJ2-5	TGTGCCAGCTCACCACTGGGTGCTGAGACCCAGTACTTC	CASSPLGAETQYF
TRBV7-9	-	-	TRBJ2-7	TGTGCCAGCAGCCAAGCCGAGAACTACGAGCAGTACTTC	CASSQAENYEQYF
TRBV27	-	TRBD2	TRBJ2-3	TGTGCCAGCAGTTTATCGACTAGCGGGAGGACAGATACGCAGTATTTT	CASSLSTSGRTDTQYF
TRBV6-4	once	TRBD2	TRBJ2-3	TGTGCCAGCAGTGCCGGGACTAGCGGGGGTGGCACAGATACGCAGTATTTT	CASSAGTSGGGTDTQYF
TRBV28	large	-	TRBJ2-5	TGTGCCAGCAGTGGTGGATTCCAAGAGACCCAGTACTTC	CASSGGFQETQYF
TRBV30	-	-	TRBJ1-2	TGTGCCTGGAGCCCCTTTTCCATTGGGGGTGGCTACACCTTC	CAWSPFSIGGGYTF
TRBV19	few	-	TRBJ2-7	TGTGCCAGTAGTGAGGACCTGGGGTCCTACGAGCAGTACTTC	CASSEDLGSYEQYF
TRBV12-3/TRBV12-4	-	-	TRBJ1-3	TGTGCCAGCAGTTTCAGGGTCGTTGGAAACACCATATATTTT	CASSFRVVGNTIYF
TRBV10-2	once	-	TRBJ2-7	TGCGCCAGCAGGAGGGACTACGAGCAGTACTTC	CASRRDYEQYF
TRBV12-3/TRBV12-4	-	-	TRBJ2-7	TGTGCCAGCAGTCATGCCTACGAGCAGTACTTC	CASSHAYEQYF
TRBV7-6	-	-	TRBJ2-1	TGTGCCAGCAGCCCTAACCGGCACAATGAGCAGTTCTTC	CASSPNRHNEQFF
TRBV19	-	TRBD1	TRBJ2-1	TGTGCCAGTAACCTCGGGACAGGTCCTAGGAATGAGCAGTTCTTC	CASNLGTGPRNEQFF
TRBV29-1	-	-	TRBJ1-3	TGCAGCGTTGAAGGTCCGGGGCCGGGATATTTT	CSVEGPGPGYF
TRBV6-4	once	-	TRBJ1-2	TGTGCCAGCAGTGACCGCTATGGCTACACCTTC	CASSDRYGYTF